This T cell receptor beta chain was recorded in a study of long-term antiretroviral therapy in people with HIV. Study summary: A decade or so separates the oldest specimens from the later 2015 immediate-ART recommendation.

Each HIV-infected participant was given treatment in the United States. The study's findings and limits: Participants lacked recorded data on ART adherence, viral resistance or therapy changes. Specimens of blood were obtained during about 2003 to 2018, possibly under older ART regimens.

A v3.0 immunoSEQ assay was performed at survey level. Produced via immunoSEQ multiplex PCR; TCRdb's table is partial and in-frame only. The data contain 15,000 to 20,000 clones, approximately 88% of them singletons. Remarks on this clone: Antigen: not known.

CDR3 length equals 14 residues. Germline CDR1 MGHDK, CDR2 SYGVNS. The germline V and J ends were trimmed by 1 base and 1 base, with 8 bases remaining between them. The source is a man aged 18 to 30 with HIV. The sample consisted of unsorted PBMCs, taken 2.1 years after starting antiretroviral therapy. The V call is TRBV25-1, the J call TRBJ2-7; D remains ambiguous. The CDR3 DNA reads TGTGCCAGCAGTGAATTAAGGGATTCCTACGAGCAGTACTTC. It yields the protein CASSELRDSYEQYF.